This T cell receptor beta chain was documented in a study of blood T cell repertoires in COVID-19 (dated by TCRdb to the early 2020s). General notes on the study: The collaborator samples originated in the United States, Italy and Spain and spanned the acute and convalescent phases of COVID-19. A de-identified subject ID, COVID-19 status, age in years and sex were almost always included in the sample metadata. Where available, HLA class I and class II types were obtained from metadata supplied by the sample provider rather than from assay-based typing. The samples were drawn from the first 160 participants of the ongoing ImmuneRACE study and from more than 1,000 subjects provided by 6 global collaborators. Deeply sampled blood TCRbeta repertoires from subjects exposed to, actively infected with, or recovered from COVID-19 were included in the dataset. The repertoires were made available in a free public database intended to serve as a resource for research on the immune response to SARS-CoV-2. The prospective study material was composed of cDNA or gDNA derived from T cells, B-cell-depleted T cells, or PBMCs.

The immunoSEQ Assay, a bias-controlled multiplex PCR, was used to amplify TCRbeta CDR3 regions from genomic DNA. For the original study's pipeline: Nucleated cell counts per sample were estimated from amplification of reference gene primers within the assay. Sequence reads were collapsed and filtered to measure the absolute abundance of every unique TCRbeta CDR3 rearrangement. For each sample, productive Simpson clonality was calculated by taking the square root of Simpson's diversity index across productive rearrangements. TCRdb limited this immuneACCESS table to in-frame rearrangements with V and J called. A share of clones is missing; checked studies link under half to unresolved V genes, and the rest is unexplained. V, J and clone size were drawn from that table, and D and trimming were deduced from the DNA. The sample has a few hundred thousand clones on record, around 86% of them singletons. The ten largest account for around a tenth of the sample.

Another Seattle source contributed samples from volunteer blood donors who had recovered from COVID-19. Collaborating institutions collected whole blood in K2EDTA tubes following their own protocols. Collaborator samples were shipped for TCRbeta analysis as frozen whole blood, isolated PBMCs, or DNA extracted from either sample type. From the cysteine through the phenylalanine, the CDR3 covers 13 amino acids. Of all the DNA, just the CDR3 is kept, 39 bases in frame from base 1. V has 5 bases trimmed and J has 7 bases trimmed; junction bases matching no gene number 5. Via the germline V gene, CDR1 is SGHTA and CDR2 FQGNSA. Regarding this clone: The clone's antigen remains unknown. The input lacks base qualities; no much larger clone sits a single base away.

Study-wide findings and limitations: The amount of clinical and demographic metadata varied by source and participant and was provided uncurated.

The chain couples TRBV7-2 to TRBJ2-5, and 9 bases in between align with TRBD2. This receptor was taken from a man in his forties or fifties who had recovered from COVID-19. Specimen: peripheral blood. The CDR3 amino acid sequence is: CASSPRGGGTQYF. The nucleotide sequence is given as TGTGCCAGCAGCCCGCGGGGGGGTGGGACCCAGTACTTC.